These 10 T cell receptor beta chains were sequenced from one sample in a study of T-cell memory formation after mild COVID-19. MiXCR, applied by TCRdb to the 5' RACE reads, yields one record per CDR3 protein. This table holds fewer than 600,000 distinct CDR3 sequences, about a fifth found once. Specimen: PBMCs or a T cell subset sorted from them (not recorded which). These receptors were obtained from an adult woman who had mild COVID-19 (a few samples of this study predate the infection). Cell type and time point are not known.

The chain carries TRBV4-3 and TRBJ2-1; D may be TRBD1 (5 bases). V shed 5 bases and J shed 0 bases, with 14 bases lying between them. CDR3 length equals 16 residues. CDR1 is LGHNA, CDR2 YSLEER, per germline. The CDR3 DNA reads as TGCGCCAGCAGCTCTAGGACAACGGGCTCCTACAATGAGCAGTTCTTC. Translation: CASSSRTTGSYNEQFF.

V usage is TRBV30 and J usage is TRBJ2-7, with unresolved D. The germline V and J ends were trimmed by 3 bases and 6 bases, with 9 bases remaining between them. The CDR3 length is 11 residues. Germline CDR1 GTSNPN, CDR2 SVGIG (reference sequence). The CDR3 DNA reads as TGTGCCTGGAGCCTCAGTGGCGAGCAGTACTTC. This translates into CAWSLSGEQYF.

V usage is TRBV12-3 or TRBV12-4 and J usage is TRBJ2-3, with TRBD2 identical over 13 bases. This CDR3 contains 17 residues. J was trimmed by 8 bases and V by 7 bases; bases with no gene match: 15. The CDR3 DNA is TGTGCCAGCACCCTACTAGCGGGAGGGCCAGTACCCTCTACGCAGTATTTT. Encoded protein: CASTLLAGGPVPSTQYF.

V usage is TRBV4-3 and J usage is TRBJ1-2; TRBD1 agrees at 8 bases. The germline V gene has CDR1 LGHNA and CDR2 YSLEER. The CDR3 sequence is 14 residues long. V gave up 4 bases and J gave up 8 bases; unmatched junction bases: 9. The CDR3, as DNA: TGCGCCAGCAGCCGGGGGACTGACAGGGGCGGCTACACCTTC. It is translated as CASSRGTDRGGYTF.

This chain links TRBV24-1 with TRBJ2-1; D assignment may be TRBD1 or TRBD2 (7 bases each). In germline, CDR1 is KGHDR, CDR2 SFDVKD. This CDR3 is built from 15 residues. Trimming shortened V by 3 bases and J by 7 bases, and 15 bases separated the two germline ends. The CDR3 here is CATSDPTGRGNEQFF. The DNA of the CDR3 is TGTGCCACCAGTGATCCGACAGGGCGGGGGAATGAGCAGTTCTTC.

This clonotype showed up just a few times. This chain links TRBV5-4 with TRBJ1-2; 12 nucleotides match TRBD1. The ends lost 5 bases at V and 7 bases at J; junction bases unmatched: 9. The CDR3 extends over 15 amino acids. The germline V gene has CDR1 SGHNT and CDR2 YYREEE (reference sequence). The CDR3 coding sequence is TGTGCCAGCAGATCACCGGGACAGGGGGCGGGTGGCTACACCTTC. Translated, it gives CASRSPGQGAGGYTF.

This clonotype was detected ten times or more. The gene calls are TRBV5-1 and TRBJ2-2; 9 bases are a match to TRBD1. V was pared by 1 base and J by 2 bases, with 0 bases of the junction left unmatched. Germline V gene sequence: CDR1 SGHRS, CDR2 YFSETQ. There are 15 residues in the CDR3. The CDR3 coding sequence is TGCGCCAGCAGCTTGACAGGGGGCAACACCGGGGAGCTGTTTTTT. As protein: CASSLTGGNTGELFF.

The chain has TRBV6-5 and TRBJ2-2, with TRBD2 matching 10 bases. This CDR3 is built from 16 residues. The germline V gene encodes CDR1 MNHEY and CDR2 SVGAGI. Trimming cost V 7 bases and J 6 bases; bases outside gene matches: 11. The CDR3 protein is CASTQEGTSVPGELFF. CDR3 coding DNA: TGTGCCAGCACTCAAGAAGGGACTAGCGTACCCGGGGAGCTGTTTTTT.

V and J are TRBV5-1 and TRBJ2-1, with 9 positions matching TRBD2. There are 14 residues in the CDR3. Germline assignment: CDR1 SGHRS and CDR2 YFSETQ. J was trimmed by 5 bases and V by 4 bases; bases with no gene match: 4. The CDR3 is CASSLAGGNNEQFF. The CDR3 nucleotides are TGCGCCAGCAGCCTTGCGGGAGGGAACAATGAGCAGTTCTTC.

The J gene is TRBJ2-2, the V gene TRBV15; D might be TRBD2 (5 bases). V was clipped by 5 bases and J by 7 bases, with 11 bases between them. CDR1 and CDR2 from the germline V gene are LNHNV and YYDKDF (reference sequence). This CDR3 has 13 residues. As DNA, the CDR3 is TGTGCCACCAGCGGCGGGCGGAACGGGGAGCTGTTTTTT. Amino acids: CATSGGRNGELFF.